The 5 T cell receptor beta chains listed next were all sequenced from one sample in a study of T cells expressing NK-cell markers. TCRdb re-called the 5' RACE reads and gives one entry per CDR3 protein, without DNA. The sample totals 150,000 to 200,000 distinct CDR3 sequences. Sequencing was performed on blood T cells: a sorted CD56 or NKG2C T cell subset, CD4+ or CD8+ T cells, or bulk PBMC T cells (not recorded which). These receptors all come from a man aged 18 to 69 in good health.

The chain couples TRBV7-9 to TRBJ2-1. The germline V gene has CDR1 SEHNR and CDR2 FQNEAQ (reference sequence). The CDR3 extends over 12 amino acids. The CDR3: CASSSTVGEQFF.

The chain combines TRBV20-1 with TRBJ2-3; the D call of TRBD2 rests on TCRdb alone, since no DNA is present to check it. Germline CDR1 is DFQATT and CDR2 is SNEGSKA (reference sequence). This CDR3 spans 17 amino acids. CDR3 residues: CSARGLAGAFSTDTQYF.

The chain has TRBV13 and TRBJ2-5; without DNA, the TCRdb call of TRBD1 cannot be checked. This CDR3 region has 15 residues. CDR1 is PRHDT, CDR2 FYEKMQ, per germline (reference sequence). The CDR3 protein is CASSLEGQGAETQYF.

The chain recombines TRBV3-1 with TRBJ2-5; there is no DNA to check the TCRdb D call of TRBD1. The CDR3 spans 14 residues. Germline assignment: CDR1 LGHDT and CDR2 YNNKEL (reference sequence). The CDR3 is CASSEERGRETQYF.

The chain couples TRBV6-5 to TRBJ1-1. Per the germline V gene, CDR1 is MNHEY and CDR2 is SVGAGI. There are 16 residues in the CDR3. The CDR3 here is CASTYGLWLGDTEAFF.